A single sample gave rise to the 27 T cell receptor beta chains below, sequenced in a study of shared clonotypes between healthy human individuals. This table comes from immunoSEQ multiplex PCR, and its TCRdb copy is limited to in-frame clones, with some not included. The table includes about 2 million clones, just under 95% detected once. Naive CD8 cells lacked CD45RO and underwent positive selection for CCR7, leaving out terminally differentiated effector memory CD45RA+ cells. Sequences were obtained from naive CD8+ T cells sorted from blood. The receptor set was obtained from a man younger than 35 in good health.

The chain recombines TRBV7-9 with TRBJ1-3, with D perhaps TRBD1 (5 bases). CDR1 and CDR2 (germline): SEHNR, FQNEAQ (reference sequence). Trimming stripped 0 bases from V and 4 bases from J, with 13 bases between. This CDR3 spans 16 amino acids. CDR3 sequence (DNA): TGTGCCAGCAGCTTAGCGCTACTGGGGCCAGGAAACACCATATATTTT. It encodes CASSLALLGPGNTIYF.

The CDR3 coding sequence is TGCGCCAGCAGCCAGGGGACAGGGCGCTACGAGCAGTACTTC. Translating it yields CASSQGTGRYEQYF. The gene calls are TRBV4-3 and TRBJ2-7, with TRBD1 matching over 9 bases. The CDR3 covers 14 residues. In germline, CDR1 is LGHNA, CDR2 YSLEER. J gave up 3 bases and V 3 bases, and 3 bases lay outside the gene matches.

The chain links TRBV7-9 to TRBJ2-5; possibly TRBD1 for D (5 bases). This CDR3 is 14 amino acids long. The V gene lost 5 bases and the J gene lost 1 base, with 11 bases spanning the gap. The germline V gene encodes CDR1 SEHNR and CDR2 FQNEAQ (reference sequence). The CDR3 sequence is CASSTPRGQETQYF. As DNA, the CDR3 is TGTGCCAGCAGCACCCCTAGGGGCCAAGAGACCCAGTACTTC.

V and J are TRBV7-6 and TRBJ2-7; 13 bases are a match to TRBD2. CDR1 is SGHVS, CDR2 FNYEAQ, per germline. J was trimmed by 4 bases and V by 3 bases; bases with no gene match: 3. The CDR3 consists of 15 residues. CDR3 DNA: TGTGCCAGCAGCTTCGGACTAGCGGGAGTGTACGAGCAGTACTTC. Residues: CASSFGLAGVYEQYF.

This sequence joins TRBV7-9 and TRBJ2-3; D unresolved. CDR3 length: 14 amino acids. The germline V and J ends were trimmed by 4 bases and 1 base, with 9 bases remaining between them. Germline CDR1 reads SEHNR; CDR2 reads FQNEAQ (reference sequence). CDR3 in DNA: TGTGCCAGCAGCTCCCCTTGGGGCACAGATACGCAGTATTTT. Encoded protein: CASSSPWGTDTQYF.

CDR3 nucleotide sequence: TGTGCCAGCAGTACCGAGGCGGGAGGGCCGAACAATGAGCAGTTCTTC. Translation gives CASSTEAGGPNNEQFF. The chain combines TRBV27 with TRBJ2-1; TRBD2 matches at 9 bases. The J segment lost 5 bases and the V segment lost 5 bases, leaving 10 bases of the junction unmatched. CDR1 and CDR2 (germline): MNHEY, SMNVEV (reference sequence). The CDR3 has 16 residues.

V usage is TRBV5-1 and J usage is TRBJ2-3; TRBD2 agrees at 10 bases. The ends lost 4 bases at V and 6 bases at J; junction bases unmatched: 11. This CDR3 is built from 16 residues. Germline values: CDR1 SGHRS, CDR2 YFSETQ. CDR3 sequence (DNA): TGCGCCAGCAGCCCCTGGGCTAGCGGGGGTATGGATACGCAGTATTTT. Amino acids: CASSPWASGGMDTQYF. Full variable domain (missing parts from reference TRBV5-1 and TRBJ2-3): KAGVTQTPRYLIKTRGQQVTLSCSPISGHRSVSWYQQTPGQGLQFLFEYFSETQRNKGNFPGRFSGRQFSNSRSEMNVSTLELGDSALYLCASSPWASGGMDTQYFGPGTRLTVL.

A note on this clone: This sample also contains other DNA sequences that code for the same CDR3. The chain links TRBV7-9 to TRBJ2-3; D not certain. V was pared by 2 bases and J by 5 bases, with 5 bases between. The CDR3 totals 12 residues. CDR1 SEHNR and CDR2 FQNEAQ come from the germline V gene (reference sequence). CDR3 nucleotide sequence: TGTGCCAGCAGCTTATCTGGAGATACGCAGTATTTT. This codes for CASSLSGDTQYF.

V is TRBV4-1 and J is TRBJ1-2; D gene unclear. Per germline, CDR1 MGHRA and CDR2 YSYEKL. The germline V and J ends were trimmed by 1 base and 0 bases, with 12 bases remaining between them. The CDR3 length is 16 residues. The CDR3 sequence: CASSQAQAATNYGYTF. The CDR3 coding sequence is TGCGCCAGCAGCCAAGCCCAGGCCGCCACTAACTATGGCTACACCTTC.

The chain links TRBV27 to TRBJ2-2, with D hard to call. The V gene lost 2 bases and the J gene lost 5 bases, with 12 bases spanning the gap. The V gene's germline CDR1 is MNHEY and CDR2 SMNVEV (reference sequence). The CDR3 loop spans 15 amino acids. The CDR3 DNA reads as TGTGCCAGCAGTTTAAATAACCCTCGGACCGGGGAGCTGTTTTTT. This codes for CASSLNNPRTGELFF.

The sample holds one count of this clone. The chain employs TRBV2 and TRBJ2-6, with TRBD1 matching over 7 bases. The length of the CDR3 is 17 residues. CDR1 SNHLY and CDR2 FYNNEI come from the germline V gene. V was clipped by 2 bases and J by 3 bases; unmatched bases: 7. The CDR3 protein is CASSEWVAGGGANVLTF. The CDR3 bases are TGTGCCAGCAGTGAATGGGTCGCAGGGGGTGGGGCCAACGTCCTGACTTTC.

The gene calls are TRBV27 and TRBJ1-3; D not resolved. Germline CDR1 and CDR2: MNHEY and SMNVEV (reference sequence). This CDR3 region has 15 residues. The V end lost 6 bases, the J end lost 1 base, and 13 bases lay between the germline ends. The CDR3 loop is CASRLDGQSGNTIYF. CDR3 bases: TGTGCCAGCAGGTTGGACGGGCAATCTGGAAACACCATATATTTT.

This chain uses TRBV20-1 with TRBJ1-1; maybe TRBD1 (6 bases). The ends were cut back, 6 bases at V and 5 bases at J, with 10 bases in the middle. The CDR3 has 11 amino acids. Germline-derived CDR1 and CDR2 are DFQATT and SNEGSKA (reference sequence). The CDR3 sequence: CSASDRTEAFF. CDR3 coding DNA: TGCAGTGCGTCCGACAGGACTGAAGCTTTCTTT.

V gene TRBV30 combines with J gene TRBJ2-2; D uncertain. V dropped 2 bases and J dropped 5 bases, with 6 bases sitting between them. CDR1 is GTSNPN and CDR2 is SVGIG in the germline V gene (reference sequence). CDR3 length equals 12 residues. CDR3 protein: CAWSSRTGELFF. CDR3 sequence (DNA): TGTGCCTGGAGTTCAAGGACCGGGGAGCTGTTTTTT.

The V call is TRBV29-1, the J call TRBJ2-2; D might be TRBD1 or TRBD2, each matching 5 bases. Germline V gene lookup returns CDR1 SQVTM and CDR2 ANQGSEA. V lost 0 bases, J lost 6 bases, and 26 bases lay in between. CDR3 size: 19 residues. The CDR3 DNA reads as TGCAGCGTTGAAGAACCAGGGTCGAGCGGAGTCGGAGCGTCCGGGGAGCTGTTTTTT. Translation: CSVEEPGSSGVGASGELFF.

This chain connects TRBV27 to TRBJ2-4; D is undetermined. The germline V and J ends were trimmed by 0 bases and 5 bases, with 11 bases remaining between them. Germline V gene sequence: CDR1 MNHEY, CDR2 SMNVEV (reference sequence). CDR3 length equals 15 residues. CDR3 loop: CASSLSAEGENIQYF. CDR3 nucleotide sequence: TGTGCCAGCAGTTTATCGGCCGAAGGAGAAAACATTCAGTACTTC.

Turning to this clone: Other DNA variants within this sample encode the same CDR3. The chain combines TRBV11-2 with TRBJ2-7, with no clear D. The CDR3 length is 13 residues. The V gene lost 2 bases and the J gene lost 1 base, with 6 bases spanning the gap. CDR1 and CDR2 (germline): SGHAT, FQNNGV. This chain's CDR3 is CASSLHSSYEQYF. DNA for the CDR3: TGTGCCAGCAGCTTACACAGTTCCTACGAGCAGTACTTC.

The DNA for the CDR3 is TGTGCCAGCAGTTTTCTAGATTCGTACGAGCAGTACTTC. This sequence encodes CASSFLDSYEQYF. The rearrangement joins TRBV27 to TRBJ2-7, with D hard to call. The germline gives CDR1 MNHEY, CDR2 SMNVEV (reference sequence). The CDR3 is 13 residues long. The ends were cut back, 3 bases at V and 4 bases at J, with 10 bases in the middle.

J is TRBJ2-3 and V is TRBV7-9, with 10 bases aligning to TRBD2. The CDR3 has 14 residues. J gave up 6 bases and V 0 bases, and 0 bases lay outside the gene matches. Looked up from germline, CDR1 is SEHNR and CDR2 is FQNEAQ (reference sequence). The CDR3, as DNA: TGTGCCAGCAGCTTAGCGGGACTAGCGGATACGCAGTATTTT. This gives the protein CASSLAGLADTQYF. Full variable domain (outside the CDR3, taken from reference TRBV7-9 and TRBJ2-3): DTGVSQNPRHKITKRGQNVTFRCDPISEHNRLYWYRQTLGQGPEFLTYFQNEAQLEKSRLLSDRFSAERPKGSFSTLEIQRTEQGDSAMYLCASSLAGLADTQYFGPGTRLTVL.

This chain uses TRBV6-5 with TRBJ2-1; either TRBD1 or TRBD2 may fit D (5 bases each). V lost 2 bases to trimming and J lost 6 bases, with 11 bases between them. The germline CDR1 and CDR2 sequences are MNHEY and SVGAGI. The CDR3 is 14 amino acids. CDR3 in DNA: TGTGCCAGCAGTTACGAGGGGACGGCCAATGAGCAGTTCTTC. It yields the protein CASSYEGTANEQFF.

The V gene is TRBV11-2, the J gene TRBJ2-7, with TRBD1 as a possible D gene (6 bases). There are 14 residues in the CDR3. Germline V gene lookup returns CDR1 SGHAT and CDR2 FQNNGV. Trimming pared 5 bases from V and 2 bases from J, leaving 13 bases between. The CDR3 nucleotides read TGTGCCAGCAGCATTCCCAGGGGAACCTACGAGCAGTACTTC. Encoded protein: CASSIPRGTYEQYF.

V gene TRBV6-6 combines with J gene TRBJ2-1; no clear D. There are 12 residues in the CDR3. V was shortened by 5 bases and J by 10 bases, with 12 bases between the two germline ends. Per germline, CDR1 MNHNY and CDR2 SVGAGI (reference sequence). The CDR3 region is CASSPVIGEQFF. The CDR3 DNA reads TGTGCCAGCAGTCCCGTGATAGGGGAGCAGTTCTTC.

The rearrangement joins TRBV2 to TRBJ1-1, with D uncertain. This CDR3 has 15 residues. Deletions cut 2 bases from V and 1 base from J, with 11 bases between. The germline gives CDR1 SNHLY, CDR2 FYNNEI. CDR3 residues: CASSEWLSKNTEAFF. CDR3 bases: TGTGCCAGCAGTGAATGGCTTTCAAAGAACACTGAAGCTTTCTTT.

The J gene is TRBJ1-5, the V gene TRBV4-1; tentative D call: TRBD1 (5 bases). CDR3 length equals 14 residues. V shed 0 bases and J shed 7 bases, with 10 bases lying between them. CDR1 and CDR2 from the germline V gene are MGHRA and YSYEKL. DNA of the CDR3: TGCGCCAGCAGCCAAGAGCCAGGGTTGCAGCCCCAGCATTTT. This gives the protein CASSQEPGLQPQHF.

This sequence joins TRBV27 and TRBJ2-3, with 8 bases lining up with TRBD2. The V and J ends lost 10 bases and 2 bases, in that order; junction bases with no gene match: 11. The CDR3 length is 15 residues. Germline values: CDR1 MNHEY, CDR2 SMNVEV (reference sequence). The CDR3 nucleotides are TGTGCCACCGCGGGGCGGGAGGCCCCCACAGATACGCAGTATTTT. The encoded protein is CATAGREAPTDTQYF.

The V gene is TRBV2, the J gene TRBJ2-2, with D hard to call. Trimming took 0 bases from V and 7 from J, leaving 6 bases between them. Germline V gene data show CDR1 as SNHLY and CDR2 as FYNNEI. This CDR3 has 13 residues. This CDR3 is CASSEAGGGELFF. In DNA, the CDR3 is TGTGCCAGCAGTGAAGCTGGCGGCGGGGAGCTGTTTTTT.

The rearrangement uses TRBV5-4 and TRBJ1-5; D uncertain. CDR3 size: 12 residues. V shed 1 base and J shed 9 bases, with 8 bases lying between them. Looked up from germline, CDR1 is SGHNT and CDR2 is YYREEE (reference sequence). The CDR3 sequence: CASSLPYGPQHF. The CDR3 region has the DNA TGTGCCAGCAGCTTGCCATATGGGCCCCAGCATTTT.